Listed here are 27 T cell receptor beta chains from one sample, sequenced in a study of patients and donors after allogeneic stem cell transplantation (dated by TCRdb to 2020 to 2022). The library was generated by RT-PCR. TCRdb names NextSeq 550 as the instrument used. TCRdb reprocessed the public reads (quality trimming at Q25 with fastp, clone calling with MiXCR) and kept in-frame beta chains. Every CDR3 protein is listed once, alongside the most common genes and DNA of its rows. A total of more than 850,000 distinct CDR3 sequences appear in this sample, approximately 18% of them only once. Roughly 6% of the sample is in the top ten clones. What was sequenced was blood, either unsorted or a sorted T cell fraction (not recorded which). These receptor sequences come from a human donor who was either an allogeneic HSCT recipient or a stem cell or donor lymphocyte infusion donor (not recorded which). It is not recorded whose cells these are; they may come from a transplant donor.

This clonotype showed up just a few times. This sequence joins TRBV28 and TRBJ1-1, with 8 bases lining up with TRBD1. J gave up 1 base and V 1 base, and 8 bases lay outside the gene matches. The germline gives CDR1 MDHEN, CDR2 SYDVKM. CDR3 length equals 17 residues. The CDR3 loop reads CASSLYAGGEWNTEAFF. The CDR3 DNA reads as TGTGCCAGCAGTTTATACGCAGGGGGCGAATGGAACACTGAAGCTTTCTTT. Full variable domain (rest looked up from reference TRBV28 and TRBJ1-1): DVKVTQSSRYLVKRTGEKVFLECVQDMDHENMFWYRQDPGLGLRLIYFSYDVKMKEKGDIPEGYSVSREKKERFSLILESASTNQTSMYLCASSLYAGGEWNTEAFFGQGTRLTVV.

This clonotype was observed a few times. A read error may produce the germline difference seen at one junction end. The J gene is TRBJ1-1, the V gene TRBV4-2; D possibly corresponds to TRBD1 (6 bases). The CDR3 has 13 residues. CDR1 LGHNA and CDR2 YNFKEQ come from the germline V gene. In DNA form, the CDR3 reads TGTGCCAGCAGCCCTAGGGGGAACAATGAAGCTTTCTTT. It is translated as CASSPRGNNEAFF.

In its sample, this clonotype was seen a few times. J is TRBJ2-5 and V is TRBV20-1; TRBD2 agrees at 9 bases. Trimming removed 8 bases from V and 1 base from J; junction bases left unmatched: 8. Germline CDR1 is DFQATT and CDR2 is SNEGSKA (reference sequence). This CDR3 region has 14 residues. Written as DNA, the CDR3 is TGCAGTACCCTTAGCGGGAGCATCCAAGAGACCCAGTACTTC. It yields the protein CSTLSGSIQETQYF.

The J gene is TRBJ2-1, the V gene TRBV27; 7 nucleotides line up with TRBD1. V was clipped by 3 bases and J by 0 bases; unmatched bases: 14. The CDR3 extends over 19 amino acids. Germline assignment: CDR1 MNHEY and CDR2 SMNVEV (reference sequence). The CDR3 spells CASSLRTGRASSSYNEQFF. The CDR3 DNA reads as TGTGCCAGCAGTTTGCGGACAGGCCGTGCCTCGAGCTCCTACAATGAGCAGTTCTTC.

The rearrangement joins TRBV20-1 to TRBJ1-5, with D perhaps TRBD1 (5 bases). The germline V gene encodes CDR1 DFQATT and CDR2 SNEGSKA (reference sequence). Trimming stripped 5 bases from V and 1 base from J, with 15 bases between. The CDR3 consists of 15 residues. CDR3 bases: TGCAGTGCTGACAGACAGACCAGGAGCAATCAGCCCCAGCATTTT. Translated, it gives CSADRQTRSNQPQHF.

This sequence joins TRBV20-1 and TRBJ2-3; D remains unclear. The CDR3 totals 10 residues. V dropped 6 bases and J dropped 6 bases, with 7 bases sitting between them. Per germline, CDR1 DFQATT and CDR2 SNEGSKA (reference sequence). Written as DNA, the CDR3 is TGCAGTGCAGAAGGGGATACGCAGTATTTT. Protein product: CSAEGDTQYF.

The chain carries TRBV20-1 and TRBJ2-1; TRBD2 is a possible D gene (5 bases). Trimming cost V 6 bases and J 9 bases, with 12 bases left between them. The CDR3 sequence is 11 residues long. The V gene's germline CDR1 is DFQATT and CDR2 SNEGSKA (reference sequence). CDR3 bases: TGCAGTGCGGCCTCTAGCAGTGAGCAGTTCTTC. This sequence encodes CSAASSSEQFF.

This clonotype has just a few counts. The chain has TRBV2 and TRBJ2-1; tentatively, D is TRBD1 (5 bases). CDR1 is SNHLY and CDR2 is FYNNEI in the germline V gene. The CDR3 length is 14 residues. V lost 7 bases to trimming and J lost 8 bases, with 18 bases between them. Written as DNA, the CDR3 is TGTGCCAGCAAGAAGTCGGCAGGGTCGGATGAGCAGTTCTTC. Protein product: CASKKSAGSDEQFF.

This clonotype appeared a few times. This sequence joins TRBV6-5 and TRBJ2-1; no definite D call. Germline CDR1 and CDR2: MNHEY and SVGAGI. The length of the CDR3 is 13 residues. V gave up 0 bases and J gave up 4 bases, with 4 bases separating them. CDR3 in amino acids: CASSYSRYNEQFF. As DNA, the CDR3 is TGTGCCAGCAGTTACTCGAGGTACAATGAGCAGTTCTTC.

This clonotype was seen more than once but under ten times. The chain combines TRBV7-9 with TRBJ1-1, with a tentative D call TRBD1 (5 bases). Per germline, CDR1 SEHNR and CDR2 FQNEAQ (reference sequence). The CDR3 is 14 amino acids. Trimming shortened V by 4 bases and J by 3 bases, and 12 bases separated the two germline ends. CDR3 sequence: CASSSLDSYTEAFF. The CDR3 DNA sequence: TGTGCCAGCAGCTCCCTCGACAGTTACACTGAAGCTTTCTTT.

This clonotype was seen a few times. The rearrangement joins TRBV14 to TRBJ1-2; D gene uncertain. The germline CDR1 and CDR2 sequences are SGHDN and FVKESK. Trimming removed 3 bases at V and 4 bases at J, with 9 bases between. The CDR3 is 13 amino acids. The CDR3 nucleotides read TGTGCCAGCAGCCAGGGAACCTTCTATGGCTACACCTTC. This encodes CASSQGTFYGYTF. The complete variable domain, with remaining parts taken from reference TRBV14 and TRBJ1-2, reads EAGVTQFPSHSVIEKGQTVTLRCDPISGHDNLYWYRRVMGKEIKFLLHFVKESKQDESGMPNNRFLAERTGGTYSTLKVQPAELEDSGVYFCASSQGTFYGYTFGSGTRLTVV.

V and J are TRBV29-1 and TRBJ1-1; D might be TRBD1 (6 bases). CDR3 length equals 13 residues. Trimming stripped 1 base from V and 5 bases from J, with 11 bases between. Germline-derived CDR1 and CDR2 are SQVTM and ANQGSEA. This CDR3 is CSVEGGRGTEAFF. The DNA for the CDR3 is TGCAGCGTTGAAGGGGGGCGTGGTACTGAAGCTTTCTTT.

This clonotype showed up many times. The chain joins TRBV12-3 or TRBV12-4 to TRBJ2-2; no clear D. The germline V and J ends were trimmed by 6 bases and 7 bases, with 9 bases remaining between them. The CDR3 extends over 12 amino acids. The CDR3 DNA sequence: TGTGCCAGCAGCCCCCTGGACGGGGAGCTGTTTTTT. It specifies CASSPLDGELFF.

This clonotype was recorded a few times. The chain couples TRBV29-1 to TRBJ2-1; TRBD2 matches at 8 bases. V trimming: 7 bases; J trimming: 0 bases; junction bases outside the gene matches: 11. This CDR3 has 16 amino acids. Germline CDR1 and CDR2: SQVTM and ANQGSEA. The CDR3 DNA reads TGCAGCGGGGGGACAAGGAGCGGGAGCTCCTACAATGAGCAGTTCTTC. Translating gives CSGGTRSGSSYNEQFF.

V and J are TRBV11-2 and TRBJ2-7, with 12 bases matching TRBD1. The CDR3 is 17 residues long. In germline, CDR1 is SGHAT, CDR2 FQNNGV. V lost 4 bases to trimming and J lost 6 bases; unmatched junction nucleotides: 13. The CDR3 bases are TGTGCCAGCAGCTCCGAACGGGGGGGACAGGGGGCCCGCGAGCAGTACTTC. It is translated as CASSSERGGQGAREQYF.

This clonotype occurred a few times. The chain employs TRBV24-1 and TRBJ2-1; D gene ambiguous. The CDR3 loop spans 14 amino acids. Trimming stripped 0 bases from V and 6 bases from J, with 8 bases between. Per the germline V gene, CDR1 is KGHDR and CDR2 is SFDVKD. The chain's CDR3 is CATSDLTGGNEQFF. The CDR3, as DNA: TGTGCCACCAGTGATTTGACCGGTGGCAATGAGCAGTTCTTC.

This clonotype turned up a few times. The V and J genes are TRBV12-3 or TRBV12-4 and TRBJ2-1; either TRBD1 or TRBD2 may fit D (6 bases each). CDR3 length: 14 residues. The V end lost 6 bases, the J end lost 9 bases, and 18 bases lay between the germline ends. The chain's CDR3 is CASSESAGGGEQFF. In DNA form, the CDR3 reads TGTGCCAGCAGCGAATCGGCCGGGGGCGGTGAGCAGTTCTTC.

The chain combines TRBV6-5 with TRBJ1-2, with 10 nucleotides matching TRBD1. In germline, CDR1 is MNHEY, CDR2 SVGAGI. The V and J ends lost 2 bases and 4 bases, in that order; junction bases with no gene match: 4. The CDR3 runs 15 residues. CDR3 sequence (DNA): TGTGCCAGCAGTTACAAGGACAGGGGGGGCTATGGCTACACCTTC. This gives the protein CASSYKDRGGYGYTF.

The chain has TRBV6-2 or TRBV6-3 and TRBJ1-1; 7 bases are shared with TRBD1. Losses at the gene ends were 6 bases for V and 6 bases for J; bases not matched to a gene: 10. The CDR3 has 14 amino acids. The V gene's germline CDR1 is MNHEY and CDR2 SVGEGT. CDR3 sequence reads: CASSRGGASPEAFF. DNA of the CDR3: TGTGCCAGCAGCCGAGGGGGCGCTTCCCCTGAAGCTTTCTTT.

Only a few counts were recorded for this clonotype. This chain links TRBV5-5 with TRBJ2-3; D remains ambiguous. The CDR3 runs to 15 residues. The germline gives CDR1 SGHKS, CDR2 YYEKEE (reference sequence). V lost 0 bases and J 0 bases, leaving 8 bases between the germline ends. Here the CDR3 reads CASSLVPASTDTQYF. In nucleotides, the CDR3 is TGTGCCAGCAGCTTGGTGCCCGCTAGCACAGATACGCAGTATTTT.

This clonotype was observed once. This sequence joins TRBV6-2 or TRBV6-3 and TRBJ1-1; TRBD1 matches 8 bases. The J segment lost 0 bases and the V segment lost 8 bases, leaving 14 bases of the junction unmatched. Germline loops: CDR1 MNHEY, CDR2 SVGEGT. The CDR3 has 17 amino acids. DNA for the CDR3: TGTGCCAGCGGACCAAGTCAGGGGGCTACCATGAACACTGAAGCTTTCTTT. Amino acid sequence: CASGPSQGATMNTEAFF.

This clonotype turned up a few times. The V call is TRBV5-1, the J call TRBJ2-5; 7 bases agree with TRBD2. This CDR3 contains 16 residues. The V and J ends lost 0 bases and 5 bases, in that order; junction bases with no gene match: 10. The germline CDR1 and CDR2 sequences are SGHRS and YFSETQ. CDR3 coding DNA: TGCGCCAGCAGCTTGGCCTCTAAGCGGGGTTGGGAGACCCAGTACTTC. It encodes CASSLASKRGWETQYF.

V is TRBV19 and J is TRBJ2-6, with 10 nucleotides matching TRBD1. Germline V gene sequence: CDR1 LNHDA, CDR2 SQIVND (reference sequence). The V segment lost 4 bases and the J segment 0 bases; nucleotides outside the gene matches: 9. This CDR3 has 19 residues. The CDR3 here is CASSRGGTGAFSGANVLTF. DNA for the CDR3: TGTGCCAGTAGTAGAGGAGGGACAGGGGCCTTCTCTGGGGCCAACGTCCTGACTTTC.

The V gene is TRBV6-1, the J gene TRBJ2-7, with D maybe TRBD1 (6 bases). Per germline, CDR1 MNHNS and CDR2 SASEGT. The CDR3 length is 14 residues. The V end was cut by 6 bases, the J end by 4 bases, with 16 bases between. CDR3 in DNA: TGTGCCAGCAGATTCCATCAGGGGCAGTACGAGCAGTACTTC. This translates into CASRFHQGQYEQYF.

This chain joins TRBV18 and TRBJ1-1; D may be TRBD1 (6 bases). The length of the CDR3 is 13 residues. Germline loops: CDR1 KGHSH, CDR2 LQKENI. The V end was cut by 2 bases, the J end by 8 bases, with 12 bases between. The CDR3: CASSPKGGAEAFF. CDR3 in DNA: TGTGCCAGCTCACCAAAGGGGGGCGCGGAAGCTTTCTTT.

The sample holds a few counts of this clonotype. The chain couples TRBV18 to TRBJ2-5, with 9 bases lining up with TRBD1. With V trimmed by 6 bases and J by 4 bases, 6 bases remained unmatched. This CDR3 is 14 amino acids long. Germline lookup yields CDR1 KGHSH and CDR2 LQKENI. The CDR3 sequence: CASSPDRGGETQYF. CDR3 sequence (DNA): TGTGCCAGCTCCCCGGACAGGGGCGGAGAGACCCAGTACTTC.

The chain recombines TRBV14 with TRBJ2-7, with 9 bases lining up with TRBD2. The CDR3 spans 15 residues. V shed 2 bases and J 7 bases; nucleotides not matched to a gene: 9. CDR1 is SGHDN, CDR2 FVKESK, per germline. This chain's CDR3 is CASSQLLAGSGEQYF. Here the CDR3 DNA reads TGTGCCAGCAGCCAACTGCTAGCGGGATCAGGAGAGCAGTACTTC.